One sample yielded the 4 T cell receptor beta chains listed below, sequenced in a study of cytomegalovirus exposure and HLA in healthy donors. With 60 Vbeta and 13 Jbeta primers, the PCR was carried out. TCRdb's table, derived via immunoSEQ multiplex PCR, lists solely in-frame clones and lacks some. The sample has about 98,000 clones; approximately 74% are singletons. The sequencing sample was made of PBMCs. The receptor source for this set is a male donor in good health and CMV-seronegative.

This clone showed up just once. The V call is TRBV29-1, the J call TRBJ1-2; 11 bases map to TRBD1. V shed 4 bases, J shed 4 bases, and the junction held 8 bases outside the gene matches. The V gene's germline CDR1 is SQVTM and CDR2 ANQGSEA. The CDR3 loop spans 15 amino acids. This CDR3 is CSVASGTGGIYGYTF. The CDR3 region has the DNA TGCAGCGTTGCATCCGGGACAGGGGGTATCTATGGCTACACCTTC.

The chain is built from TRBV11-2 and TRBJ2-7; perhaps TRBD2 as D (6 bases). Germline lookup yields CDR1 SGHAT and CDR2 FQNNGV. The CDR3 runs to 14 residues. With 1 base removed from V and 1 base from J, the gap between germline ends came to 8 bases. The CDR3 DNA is TGTGCCAGCAGCTTAGTGGCGGGATCCTACGAGCAGTACTTC. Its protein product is CASSLVAGSYEQYF.

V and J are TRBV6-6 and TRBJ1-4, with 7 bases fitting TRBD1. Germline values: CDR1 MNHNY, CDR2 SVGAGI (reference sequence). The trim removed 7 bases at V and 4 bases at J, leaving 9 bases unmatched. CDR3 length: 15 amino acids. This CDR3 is CASNRGMALNEKLFF. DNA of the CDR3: TGTGCCAGCAACAGGGGAATGGCTCTTAATGAAAAACTGTTTTTT.

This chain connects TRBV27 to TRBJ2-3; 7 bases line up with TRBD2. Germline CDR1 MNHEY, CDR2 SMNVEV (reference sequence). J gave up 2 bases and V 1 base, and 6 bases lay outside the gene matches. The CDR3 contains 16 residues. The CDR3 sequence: CASSLFPSGFTDTQYF. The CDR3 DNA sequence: TGTGCCAGCAGTTTATTTCCTAGCGGATTCACAGATACGCAGTATTTT.